This TCR beta chain was sequenced in a study of Ad26.COV2.S vaccination and SARS-CoV-2 variants. The overall study: The vaccine Ad26.COV2.S was put into the muscle once, or twice with 56 days between.

Produced via immunoSEQ multiplex PCR; TCRdb's table is partial and in-frame only. The table records about 450,000 clones, roughly 87% of them present only once. CDR3 size: 13 residues. Germline CDR1 reads SNHLY; CDR2 reads FYNNEI. Trimming took 6 bases from V and 10 from J; bases not matched to a gene: 6. Sample treatment: about 20 received Ad26.COV2.S at low or high dose, single or two shots; five or six received placebo; per-sample allocation not given. Day 63 following the first vaccine or placebo injection was when the samples were taken. V gene TRBV2 combines with J gene TRBJ1-4; 9 nucleotides agree with TRBD1. The input for sequencing was peripheral blood, taken in a trial of Ad26.COV2.S vaccine versus placebo. The receptor was isolated from a person aged 18-65 years who received the Ad26.COV2.S COVID-19 vaccine or a placebo. This CDR3 is CASSGQGRGKLFF. The CDR3 bases are TGTGCCAGCAGCGGACAGGGGAGGGGAAAACTGTTTTTT.